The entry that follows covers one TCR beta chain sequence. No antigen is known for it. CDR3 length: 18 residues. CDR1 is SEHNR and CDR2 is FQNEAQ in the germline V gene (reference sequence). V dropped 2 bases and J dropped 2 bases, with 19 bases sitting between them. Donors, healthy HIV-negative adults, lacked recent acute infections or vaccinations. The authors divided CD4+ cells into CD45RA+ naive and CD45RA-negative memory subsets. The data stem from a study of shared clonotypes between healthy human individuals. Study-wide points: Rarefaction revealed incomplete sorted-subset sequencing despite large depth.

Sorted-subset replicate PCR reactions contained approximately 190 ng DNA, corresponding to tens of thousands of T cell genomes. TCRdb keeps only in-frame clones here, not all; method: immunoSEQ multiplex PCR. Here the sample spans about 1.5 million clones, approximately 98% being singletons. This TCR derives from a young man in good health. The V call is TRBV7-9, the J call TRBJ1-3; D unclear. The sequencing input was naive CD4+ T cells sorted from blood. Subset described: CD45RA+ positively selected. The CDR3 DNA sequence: TGTGCCAGCAGCTTATTACAAGGGCTTCTCGAAGCTGGAAACACCATATATTTT. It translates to CASSLLQGLLEAGNTIYF.